These T cell receptor beta chains were read from a single sample in a study of T cells expressing NK-cell markers. TCRdb re-called the 5' RACE reads, yielding one record per CDR3 amino acid sequence without DNA. The sample table sets out a few hundred thousand distinct CDR3 sequences. The material sequenced was blood T cells: a sorted CD56 or NKG2C T cell subset, CD4+ or CD8+ T cells, or bulk PBMC T cells (not recorded which). These receptors all stem from a man aged 18-30 years in good health. The CDR3 runs from the conserved cysteine through the conserved F or W.

V,J,CDR3
TRBV29-1,TRBJ2-1,CSVYPGLAGDNEQFF
TRBV7-8,TRBJ1-1,CATQGGVLNTEAFF
TRBV3-1,TRBJ2-1,CASSPGLAGRNEQFF
TRBV9,TRBJ1-6,CASSARRTGGSPLHF
TRBV24-1,TRBJ2-3,CATSDLMRNSTDTQYF
TRBV12-3/TRBV12-4,TRBJ2-3,CASNPGTGASTDTQYF
TRBV5-4,TRBJ2-1,CASTTVTNNEQFF
TRBV12-3/TRBV12-4,TRBJ2-2,CASRRSVAGTGELFF
TRBV7-8,TRBJ2-7,CASSLGLTSVRPYEQYF
TRBV18,TRBJ1-6,CASSPPLQGSPLHF
TRBV15,TRBJ1-4,CATSRGGATNEKLFF
TRBV6-1,TRBJ1-3,CASAQGSRGSGNTIYF
TRBV7-9,TRBJ2-7,CASSTFVGTSYEQYF
TRBV10-3,TRBJ2-3,CAIHDGTDTQYF
TRBV7-2,TRBJ2-5,CASSNQGTQYF
TRBV4-2,TRBJ2-7,CASSSWTSEPYEQYF
TRBV4-2,TRBJ1-2,CASSQDLQPVYGYTF
TRBV6-5,TRBJ1-2,CASSYSGGGDSNYGYTF
TRBV27,TRBJ2-7,CASSSPGQGDYEQYF
TRBV4-3,TRBJ2-7,CASSQEREVAYEQYF
TRBV5-1,TRBJ1-2,CASSLDGLPTGGGGYTF
TRBV7-2,TRBJ2-1,CASSRGGGYNEQFF
TRBV4-1,TRBJ2-3,CASSPRGVAGLTDTQYF
TRBV20-1,TRBJ1-5,CSASSSPYSNQPQHF
TRBV7-8,TRBJ2-7,CASSLGPDRYLEQYF
TRBV10-3,TRBJ2-1,CAISEGETGRNEQFF
TRBV29-1,TRBJ2-1,CSVEGETSGNYNEQFF
TRBV5-1,TRBJ2-7,CASSEINGNPNEQYF
TRBV2,TRBJ1-2,CASEAHRDYGYTF
TRBV12-3/TRBV12-4,TRBJ2-1,CASSGLDRSNVVQFF
TRBV11-2,TRBJ2-3,CASSSRPGDTDTQYF
TRBV2,TRBJ1-6,CASRGSGTSPLPLHF
TRBV29-1,TRBJ2-3,CSGRTGGGPDTQYF
TRBV3-1,TRBJ1-4,CASSSFLTGGNEKLFF